Presented here are 10 T cell receptor beta chains from one specimen sequenced in a study of cytomegalovirus exposure and HLA in healthy donors. Researchers ran the PCR with 60 Vbeta and 13 Jbeta primers. The assay was immunoSEQ multiplex PCR, and TCRdb's table has in-frame clones only and misses some. In the table there are about 160,000 clones, approximately 82% of which are singletons. The specimen was PBMCs. These receptors all stem from a man aged 50-59 years in good health and CMV-seropositive.

A few counts support this clone. The chain employs TRBV7-6 and TRBJ2-3, with TRBD1 identical over 9 bases. CDR3 length: 16 residues. V was pared by 1 base and J by 5 bases, with 7 bases of the junction left unmatched. Germline-derived CDR1 and CDR2 are SGHVS and FNYEAQ. The CDR3 spells CASSLGGTGSGDTQYF. As DNA, the CDR3 is TGTGCCAGCAGCTTAGGCGGGACAGGGTCTGGAGATACGCAGTATTTT.

This clone appeared a few times. This chain links TRBV19 with TRBJ2-2, with TRBD2 matching over 13 bases. CDR3 length equals 16 residues. With 5 bases clipped from V and 7 bases from J, the junction kept 7 bases outside the gene matches. From germline, CDR1 is LNHDA and CDR2 SQIVND (reference sequence). This CDR3 is CASSVGLAGAYGELFF. In DNA, the CDR3 is TGTGCCAGTAGTGTAGGACTAGCGGGGGCGTACGGGGAGCTGTTTTTT.

The chain recombines TRBV10-2 with TRBJ2-1; 9 bases are a match to TRBD1. The J segment lost 9 bases and the V segment lost 7 bases, leaving 10 bases of the junction unmatched. The V gene's germline CDR1 is WSHSY and CDR2 SAAADI. The CDR3 has 14 residues. This chain's CDR3 is CASKSRDRETEQFF. Here the CDR3 DNA reads TGCGCCAGCAAGAGCCGGGACAGGGAGACTGAGCAGTTCTTC.

J is TRBJ1-2 and V is TRBV6-1; 10 bases map to TRBD1. The germline gives CDR1 MNHNS, CDR2 SASEGT. The CDR3 is made up of 15 amino acids. J gave up 4 bases and V 3 bases, and 5 bases lay outside the gene matches. CDR3 amino acids: CASSEGWTGGYGYTF. The CDR3, as DNA: TGTGCCAGCAGTGAGGGCTGGACAGGGGGCTATGGCTACACCTTC.

The chain carries TRBV5-1 and TRBJ1-4, with 9 bases fitting TRBD1. The CDR3 has 13 amino acids. The junction had 2 bases not matched to a gene; V was cut back by 3 bases and J by 8 bases. Germline loops: CDR1 SGHRS, CDR2 YFSETQ. CDR3 DNA: TGCGCCAGCAGCTGGGGACAGGGAGAAAAACTGTTTTTT. Its translation is CASSWGQGEKLFF.

The chain couples TRBV27 to TRBJ2-6; 9 bases align to TRBD1. CDR1 is MNHEY and CDR2 is SMNVEV in the germline V gene (reference sequence). With 2 bases clipped from V and 0 bases from J, the junction kept 14 bases outside the gene matches. This CDR3 has 21 amino acids. The CDR3: CASSLVGLGTGLDSGANVLTF. DNA of the CDR3: TGTGCCAGCAGTTTAGTTGGTCTAGGGACAGGGTTGGACTCTGGGGCCAACGTCCTGACTTTC.

V and J are TRBV27 and TRBJ2-5; TRBD1 agrees at 7 bases. The CDR3 consists of 14 residues. V was pared by 3 bases and J by 4 bases, with 5 bases of the junction left unmatched. Germline V CDR1 and CDR2: MNHEY, SMNVEV (reference sequence). CDR3 bases: TGTGCCAGCAGTTTGAGGGACAGCTCAGAGACCCAGTACTTC. It translates to CASSLRDSSETQYF.

The chain employs TRBV4-1 and TRBJ2-7; 7 nucleotides agree with TRBD2. Unmatched junction bases numbered 10, after V lost 4 bases and J lost 1 base. There are 16 residues in the CDR3. The V gene's germline CDR1 is MGHRA and CDR2 YSYEKL. The CDR3 DNA follows: TGCGCCAGCAGCCCTGGGGAGGGAAGAGGATCCTACGAGCAGTACTTC. Its translation is CASSPGEGRGSYEQYF.

This sequence joins TRBV25-1 and TRBJ2-2; 7 bases map to TRBD1. The CDR3 loop spans 14 amino acids. The V and J ends lost 11 bases and 4 bases, in that order; junction bases with no gene match: 10. Germline values: CDR1 MGHDK, CDR2 SYGVNS. The CDR3 DNA sequence: TGTGCCTCATCACGGACAGGAAGCACCGGGGAGCTGTTTTTT. This gives the protein CASSRTGSTGELFF.

This clone has only one observation. The V call is TRBV29-1, the J call TRBJ1-1; D possibly corresponds to TRBD1 (6 bases). Germline assignment: CDR1 SQVTM and CDR2 ANQGSEA. CDR3 length equals 15 residues. Trimming cost V 2 bases and J 3 bases, with 16 bases left between them. CDR3 coding DNA: TGCAGCGTTGAATTCGGGGGGCGAGTGGACACTGAAGCTTTCTTT. Its protein product is CSVEFGGRVDTEAFF. The complete variable domain, with remaining parts taken from reference TRBV29-1 and TRBJ1-1, reads SAVISQKPSRDICQRGTSLTIQCQVDSQVTMMFWYRQQPGQSLTLIATANQGSEATYESGFVIDKFPISRPNLTFSTLTVSNMSPEDSSIYLCSVEFGGRVDTEAFFGQGTRLTVV.